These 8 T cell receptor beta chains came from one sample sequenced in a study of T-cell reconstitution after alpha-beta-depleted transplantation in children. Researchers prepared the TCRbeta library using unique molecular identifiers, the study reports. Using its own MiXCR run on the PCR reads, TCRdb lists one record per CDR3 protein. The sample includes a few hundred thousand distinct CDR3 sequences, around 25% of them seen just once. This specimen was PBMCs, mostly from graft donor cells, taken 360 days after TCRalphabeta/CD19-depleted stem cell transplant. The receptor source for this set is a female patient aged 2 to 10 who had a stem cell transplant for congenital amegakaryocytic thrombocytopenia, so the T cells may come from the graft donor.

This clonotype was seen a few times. CDR3 sequence reads: CSARAVSYNEQFF. The CDR3 DNA sequence: TGCAGTGCTAGGGCAGTTTCCTACAATGAGCAGTTCTTC. The chain links TRBV20-1 to TRBJ2-1; D uncertain. Per germline, CDR1 DFQATT and CDR2 SNEGSKA (reference sequence). CDR3 length: 13 residues. V dropped 3 bases and J dropped 1 base, with 7 bases sitting between them.

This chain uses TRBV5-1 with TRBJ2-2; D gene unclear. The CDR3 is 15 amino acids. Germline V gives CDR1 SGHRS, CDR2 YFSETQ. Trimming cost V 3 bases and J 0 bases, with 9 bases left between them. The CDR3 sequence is CASSSLMANTGELFF. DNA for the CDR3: TGCGCCAGCAGCTCCCTTATGGCGAACACCGGGGAGCTGTTTTTT.

As DNA, the CDR3 is TGCAGCGTTGGATATGGGGTCCGCCAAGAGACCCAGTACTTC. It translates to CSVGYGVRQETQYF. The chain couples TRBV29-1 to TRBJ2-5; D remains unclear. CDR3 length: 14 amino acids. CDR1 and CDR2 (germline): SQVTM, ANQGSEA. The ends were cut back, 4 bases at V and 1 base at J, with 13 bases in the middle.

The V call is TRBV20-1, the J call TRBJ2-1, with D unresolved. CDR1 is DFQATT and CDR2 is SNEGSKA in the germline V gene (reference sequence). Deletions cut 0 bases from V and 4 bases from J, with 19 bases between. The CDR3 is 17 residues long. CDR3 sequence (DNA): TGCAGTGCTAGAGATCGCGGAGAGATTTGGGGTTACAATGAGCAGTTCTTC. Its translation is CSARDRGEIWGYNEQFF.

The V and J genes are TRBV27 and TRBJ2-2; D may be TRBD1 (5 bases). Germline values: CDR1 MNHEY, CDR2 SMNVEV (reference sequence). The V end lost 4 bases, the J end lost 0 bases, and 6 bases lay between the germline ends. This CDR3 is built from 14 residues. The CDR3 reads CASSSGTNTGELFF. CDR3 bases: TGTGCCAGCAGTTCAGGGACGAACACCGGGGAGCTGTTTTTT.

CDR3 bases: TGTGCCAGCGGGCGGGAGCCCTACAATGAGCAGTTCTTC. It specifies CASGREPYNEQFF. V is TRBV2 and J is TRBJ2-1; 7 nucleotides align to TRBD2. The length of the CDR3 is 13 residues. Germline V gives CDR1 SNHLY, CDR2 FYNNEI. J gave up 2 bases and V 8 bases, and 3 bases lay outside the gene matches.

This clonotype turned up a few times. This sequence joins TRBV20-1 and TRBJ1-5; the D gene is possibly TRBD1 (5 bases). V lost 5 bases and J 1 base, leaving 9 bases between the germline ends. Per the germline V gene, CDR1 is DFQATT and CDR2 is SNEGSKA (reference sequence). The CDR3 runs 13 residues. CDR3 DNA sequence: TGCAGTGCTGTAGACAGAAGCAATCAGCCCCAGCATTTT. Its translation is CSAVDRSNQPQHF.

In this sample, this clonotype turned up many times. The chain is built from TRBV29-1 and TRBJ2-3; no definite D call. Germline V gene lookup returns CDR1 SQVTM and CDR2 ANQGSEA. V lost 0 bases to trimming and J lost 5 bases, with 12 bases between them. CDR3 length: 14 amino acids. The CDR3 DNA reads TGCAGCGTTGAAGACCCTGGTGGCGAAGATACGCAGTATTTT. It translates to CSVEDPGGEDTQYF.